The rows below give T cell receptor beta chains drawn from one sample of a study of PD-1 blockade in classical Hodgkin lymphoma. Measured with immunoSEQ multiplex PCR; TCRdb has only the in-frame clones, and not every one. The sample lists roughly 60,000 clones; about 90% were seen once. Sequenced here: peripheral blood mononuclear cells (PBMCs), sampled before the fourth cycle of nivolumab. The receptors here all came from a human donor with classical Hodgkin lymphoma. CDR3s include the opening cysteine and the closing phenylalanine or tryptophan. A D gene is named only where the DNA matches it firmly. Clone size is given for some rows only: seen once, a few or many times, or a class if the clone is expanded.

j_call: TRBJ1-5; d_call: .; clone_size: .; v_call: TRBV15; cdr3_aa: CATSSSGVHQPQHF; cdr3_nt: TGTGCCACCAGCAGTTCCGGGGTACATCAGCCCCAGCATTTT
j_call: TRBJ2-3; d_call: TRBD2; clone_size: once; v_call: TRBV28; cdr3_aa: CASNGPMGGYTDTQYF; cdr3_nt: TGTGCCAGCAACGGCCCAATGGGAGGGTACACAGATACGCAGTATTTT
j_call: TRBJ1-4; d_call: TRBD1; clone_size: .; v_call: TRBV2; cdr3_aa: CASSDTQGLRTNEKLFF; cdr3_nt: TGTGCCAGCAGTGATACACAGGGGCTCAGGACTAATGAAAAACTGTTTTTT
j_call: TRBJ2-7; d_call: TRBD2; clone_size: .; v_call: TRBV19; cdr3_aa: CASSDTGGTLYEQYF; cdr3_nt: TGTGCCAGTAGTGATACGGGGGGGACACTCTACGAGCAGTACTTC
j_call: TRBJ1-2; d_call: .; clone_size: once; v_call: TRBV7-9; cdr3_aa: CASSPPGEGDYGYTF; cdr3_nt: TGTGCCAGCAGCCCTCCCGGAGAAGGAGACTATGGCTACACCTTC
j_call: TRBJ2-1; d_call: TRBD2; clone_size: .; v_call: TRBV6-7; cdr3_aa: CASSYERGGVEQFF; cdr3_nt: TGTGCCAGCAGTTACGAGCGGGGGGGCGTTGAGCAGTTCTTC
j_call: TRBJ2-7; d_call: .; clone_size: .; v_call: TRBV18; cdr3_aa: CASSPQGGKRYEQYF; cdr3_nt: TGTGCCAGCTCACCCCAGGGTGGGAAGAGGTACGAGCAGTACTTC
j_call: TRBJ1-2; d_call: TRBD1; clone_size: .; v_call: TRBV27; cdr3_aa: CASSFIPRDSNYGYTF; cdr3_nt: TGTGCCAGCAGTTTTATCCCCCGGGACAGTAACTATGGCTACACCTTC
j_call: TRBJ2-7; d_call: .; clone_size: .; v_call: TRBV5-6; cdr3_aa: CASKGLSYEQYF; cdr3_nt: TGTGCCAGCAAGGGCCTTTCCTACGAGCAGTACTTC
j_call: TRBJ2-7; d_call: .; clone_size: .; v_call: TRBV7-9; cdr3_aa: CASSFSPPRGAREQYF; cdr3_nt: TGTGCCAGCAGCTTTAGCCCCCCCCGGGGGGCTAGGGAGCAGTACTTC